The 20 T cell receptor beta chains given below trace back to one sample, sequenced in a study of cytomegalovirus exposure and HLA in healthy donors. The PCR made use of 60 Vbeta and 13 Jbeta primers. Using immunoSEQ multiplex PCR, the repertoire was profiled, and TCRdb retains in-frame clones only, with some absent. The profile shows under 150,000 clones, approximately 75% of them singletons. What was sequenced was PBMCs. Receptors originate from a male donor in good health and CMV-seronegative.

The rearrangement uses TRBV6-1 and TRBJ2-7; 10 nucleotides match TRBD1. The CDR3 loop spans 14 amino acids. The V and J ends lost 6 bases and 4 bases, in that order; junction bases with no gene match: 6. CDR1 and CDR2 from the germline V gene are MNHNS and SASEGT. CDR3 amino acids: CASRRGTGAYEQYF. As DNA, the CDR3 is TGTGCCAGCAGGAGGGGGACAGGGGCGTACGAGCAGTACTTC.

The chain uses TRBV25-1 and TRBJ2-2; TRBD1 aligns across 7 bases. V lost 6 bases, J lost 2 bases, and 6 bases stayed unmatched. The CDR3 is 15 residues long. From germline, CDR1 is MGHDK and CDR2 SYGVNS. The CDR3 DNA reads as TGTGCCAGCAGGGAAGGGACAGCCAACACCGGGGAGCTGTTTTTT. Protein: CASREGTANTGELFF.

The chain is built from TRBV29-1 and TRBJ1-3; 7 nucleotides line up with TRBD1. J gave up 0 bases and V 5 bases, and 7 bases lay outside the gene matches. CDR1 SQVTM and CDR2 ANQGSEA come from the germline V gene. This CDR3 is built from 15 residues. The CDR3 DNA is TGCAGCGTTCTAGGGGGCGGCGGCTCTGGAAACACCATATATTTT. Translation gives CSVLGGGGSGNTIYF.

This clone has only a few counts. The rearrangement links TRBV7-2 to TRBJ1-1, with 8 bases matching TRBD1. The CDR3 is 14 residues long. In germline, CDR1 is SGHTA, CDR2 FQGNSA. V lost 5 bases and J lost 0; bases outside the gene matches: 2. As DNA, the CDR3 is TGTGCCAGCAGCCCGGACAGGGTGAACACTGAAGCTTTCTTT. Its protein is CASSPDRVNTEAFF.

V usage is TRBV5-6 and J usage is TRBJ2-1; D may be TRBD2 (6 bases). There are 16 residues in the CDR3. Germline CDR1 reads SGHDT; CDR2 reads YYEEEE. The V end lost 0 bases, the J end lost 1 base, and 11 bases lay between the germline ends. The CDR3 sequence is CASSLEVSGSYNEQFF. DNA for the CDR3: TGTGCCAGCAGCTTGGAGGTTAGCGGTTCCTACAATGAGCAGTTCTTC.

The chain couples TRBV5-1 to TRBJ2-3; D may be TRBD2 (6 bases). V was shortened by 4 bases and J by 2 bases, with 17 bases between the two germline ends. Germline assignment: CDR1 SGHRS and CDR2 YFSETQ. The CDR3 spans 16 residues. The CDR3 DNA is TGCGCCAGCAGCCGCGCCCTAGCGTCCTACACAGATACGCAGTATTTT. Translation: CASSRALASYTDTQYF.

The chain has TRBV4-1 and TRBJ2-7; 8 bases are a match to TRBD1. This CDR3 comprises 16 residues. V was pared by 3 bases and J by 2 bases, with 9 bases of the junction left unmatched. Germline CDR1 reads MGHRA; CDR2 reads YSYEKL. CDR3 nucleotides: TGCGCCAGCAGCCATCCCCGGACAGGGAGAGCCTACGAGCAGTACTTC. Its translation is CASSHPRTGRAYEQYF.

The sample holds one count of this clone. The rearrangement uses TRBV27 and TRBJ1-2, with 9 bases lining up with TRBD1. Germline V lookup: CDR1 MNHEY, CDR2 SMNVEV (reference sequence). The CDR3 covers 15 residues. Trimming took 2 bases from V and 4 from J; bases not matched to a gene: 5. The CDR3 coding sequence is TGTGCCAGCAGTTTAAGGGGACAGGGAACCTATGGCTACACCTTC. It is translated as CASSLRGQGTYGYTF.

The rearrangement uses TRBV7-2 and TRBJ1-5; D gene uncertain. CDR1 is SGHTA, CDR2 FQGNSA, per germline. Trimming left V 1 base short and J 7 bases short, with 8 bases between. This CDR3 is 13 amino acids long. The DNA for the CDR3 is TGTGCCAGCAGCTTAGACTCCGTCCAGCCCCAGCATTTT. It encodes CASSLDSVQPQHF.

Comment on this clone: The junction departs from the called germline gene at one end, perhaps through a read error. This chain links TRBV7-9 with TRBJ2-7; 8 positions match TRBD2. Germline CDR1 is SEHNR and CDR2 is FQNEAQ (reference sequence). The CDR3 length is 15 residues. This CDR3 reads CSSSLSGGSSYEQYF. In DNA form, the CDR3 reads TGTTCCAGCAGCTTGTCGGGGGGGAGCTCCTACGAGCAGTACTTC.

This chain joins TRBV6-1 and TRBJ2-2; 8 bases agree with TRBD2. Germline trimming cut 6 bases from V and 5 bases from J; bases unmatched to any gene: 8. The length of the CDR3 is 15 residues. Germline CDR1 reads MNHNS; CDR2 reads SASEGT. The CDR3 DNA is TGTGCCAGCAGGAGAGGCGGGGGGCGGACCGGGGAGCTGTTTTTT. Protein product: CASRRGGGRTGELFF.

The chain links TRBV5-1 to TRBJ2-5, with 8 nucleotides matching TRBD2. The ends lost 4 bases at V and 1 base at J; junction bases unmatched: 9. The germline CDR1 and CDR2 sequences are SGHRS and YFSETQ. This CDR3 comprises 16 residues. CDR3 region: CASSLRTSQFQETQYF. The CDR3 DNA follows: TGCGCCAGCAGCCTTCGGACTAGCCAGTTCCAAGAGACCCAGTACTTC. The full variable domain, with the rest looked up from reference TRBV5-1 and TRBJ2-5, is KAGVTQTPRYLIKTRGQQVTLSCSPISGHRSVSWYQQTPGQGLQFLFEYFSETQRNKGNFPGRFSGRQFSNSRSEMNVSTLELGDSALYLCASSLRTSQFQETQYFGPGTRLLVL.

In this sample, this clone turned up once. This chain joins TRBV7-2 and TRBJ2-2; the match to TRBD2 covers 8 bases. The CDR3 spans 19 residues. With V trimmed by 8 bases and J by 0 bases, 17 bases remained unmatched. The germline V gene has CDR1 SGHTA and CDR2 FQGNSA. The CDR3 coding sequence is TGTGCCAGCCTCAAACCTCTAGCGGGCGCAATCACGAACACCGGGGAGCTGTTTTTT. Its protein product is CASLKPLAGAITNTGELFF. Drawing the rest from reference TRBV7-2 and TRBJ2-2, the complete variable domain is GAGVSQSPSNKVTEKGKDVELRCDPISGHTALYWYRQSLGQGLEFLIYFQGNSAPDKSGLPSDRFSAERTGGSVSTLTIQRTQQEDSAVYLCASLKPLAGAITNTGELFFGEGSRLTVL.

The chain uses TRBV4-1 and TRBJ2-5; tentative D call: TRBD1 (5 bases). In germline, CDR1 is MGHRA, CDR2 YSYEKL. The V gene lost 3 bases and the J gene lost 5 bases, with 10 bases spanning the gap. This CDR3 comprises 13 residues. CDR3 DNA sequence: TGCGCCAGCAGCCACCAGGGAACGGAGACCCAGTACTTC. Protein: CASSHQGTETQYF.

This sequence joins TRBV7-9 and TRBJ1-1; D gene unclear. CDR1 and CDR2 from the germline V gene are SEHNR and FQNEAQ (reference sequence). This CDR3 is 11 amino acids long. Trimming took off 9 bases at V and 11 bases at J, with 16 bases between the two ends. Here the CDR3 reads CASGPPLRAFF. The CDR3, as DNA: TGTGCCAGTGGCCCCCCACTGAGGGCTTTCTTT. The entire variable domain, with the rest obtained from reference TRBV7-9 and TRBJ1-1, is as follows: DTGVSQNPRHKITKRGQNVTFRCDPISEHNRLYWYRQTLGQGPEFLTYFQNEAQLEKSRLLSDRFSAERPKGSFSTLEIQRTEQGDSAMYLCASGPPLRAFFGQGTRLTVV.

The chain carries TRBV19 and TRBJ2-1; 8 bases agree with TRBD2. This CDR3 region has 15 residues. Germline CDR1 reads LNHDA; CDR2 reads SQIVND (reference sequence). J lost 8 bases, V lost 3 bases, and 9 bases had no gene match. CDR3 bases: TGTGCCAGTAGTATGGCGGGGGGATCGGTCGATGAGCAGTTCTTC. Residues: CASSMAGGSVDEQFF.

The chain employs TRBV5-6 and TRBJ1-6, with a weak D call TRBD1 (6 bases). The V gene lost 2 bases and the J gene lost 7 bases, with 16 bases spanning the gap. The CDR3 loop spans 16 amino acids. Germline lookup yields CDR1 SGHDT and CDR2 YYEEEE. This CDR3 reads CASSFRPGHANSPLHF. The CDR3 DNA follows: TGTGCCAGCAGCTTTCGGCCGGGACACGCAAATTCACCCCTCCACTTT.

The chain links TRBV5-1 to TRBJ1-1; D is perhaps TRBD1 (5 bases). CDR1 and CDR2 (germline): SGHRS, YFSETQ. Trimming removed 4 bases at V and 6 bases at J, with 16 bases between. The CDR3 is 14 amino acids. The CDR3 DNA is TGCGCCAGCAGCCAGGGACGGGAGGCCGCTGAAGCTTTCTTT. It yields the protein CASSQGREAAEAFF.

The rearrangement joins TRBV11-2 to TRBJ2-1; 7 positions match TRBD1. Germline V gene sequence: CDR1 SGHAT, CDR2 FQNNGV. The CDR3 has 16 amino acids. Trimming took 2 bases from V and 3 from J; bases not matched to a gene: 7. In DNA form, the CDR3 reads TGTGCCAGCAGCTTAAAAATCAGGGACAGCTACAATGAGCAGTTCTTC. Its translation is CASSLKIRDSYNEQFF. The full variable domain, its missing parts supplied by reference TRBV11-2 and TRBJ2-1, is EAGVAQSPRYKIIEKRQSVAFWCNPISGHATLYWYQQILGQGPKLLIQFQNNGVVDDSQLPKDRFSAERLKGVDSTLKIQPAKLEDSAVYLCASSLKIRDSYNEQFFGPGTRLTVL.

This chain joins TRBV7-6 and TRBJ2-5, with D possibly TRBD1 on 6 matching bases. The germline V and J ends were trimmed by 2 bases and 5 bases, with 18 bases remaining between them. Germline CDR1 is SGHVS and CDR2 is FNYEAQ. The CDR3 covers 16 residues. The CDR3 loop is CASSLLNYGQGETQYF. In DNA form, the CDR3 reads TGTGCCAGCAGCTTATTAAATTACGGGCAGGGGGAGACCCAGTACTTC.